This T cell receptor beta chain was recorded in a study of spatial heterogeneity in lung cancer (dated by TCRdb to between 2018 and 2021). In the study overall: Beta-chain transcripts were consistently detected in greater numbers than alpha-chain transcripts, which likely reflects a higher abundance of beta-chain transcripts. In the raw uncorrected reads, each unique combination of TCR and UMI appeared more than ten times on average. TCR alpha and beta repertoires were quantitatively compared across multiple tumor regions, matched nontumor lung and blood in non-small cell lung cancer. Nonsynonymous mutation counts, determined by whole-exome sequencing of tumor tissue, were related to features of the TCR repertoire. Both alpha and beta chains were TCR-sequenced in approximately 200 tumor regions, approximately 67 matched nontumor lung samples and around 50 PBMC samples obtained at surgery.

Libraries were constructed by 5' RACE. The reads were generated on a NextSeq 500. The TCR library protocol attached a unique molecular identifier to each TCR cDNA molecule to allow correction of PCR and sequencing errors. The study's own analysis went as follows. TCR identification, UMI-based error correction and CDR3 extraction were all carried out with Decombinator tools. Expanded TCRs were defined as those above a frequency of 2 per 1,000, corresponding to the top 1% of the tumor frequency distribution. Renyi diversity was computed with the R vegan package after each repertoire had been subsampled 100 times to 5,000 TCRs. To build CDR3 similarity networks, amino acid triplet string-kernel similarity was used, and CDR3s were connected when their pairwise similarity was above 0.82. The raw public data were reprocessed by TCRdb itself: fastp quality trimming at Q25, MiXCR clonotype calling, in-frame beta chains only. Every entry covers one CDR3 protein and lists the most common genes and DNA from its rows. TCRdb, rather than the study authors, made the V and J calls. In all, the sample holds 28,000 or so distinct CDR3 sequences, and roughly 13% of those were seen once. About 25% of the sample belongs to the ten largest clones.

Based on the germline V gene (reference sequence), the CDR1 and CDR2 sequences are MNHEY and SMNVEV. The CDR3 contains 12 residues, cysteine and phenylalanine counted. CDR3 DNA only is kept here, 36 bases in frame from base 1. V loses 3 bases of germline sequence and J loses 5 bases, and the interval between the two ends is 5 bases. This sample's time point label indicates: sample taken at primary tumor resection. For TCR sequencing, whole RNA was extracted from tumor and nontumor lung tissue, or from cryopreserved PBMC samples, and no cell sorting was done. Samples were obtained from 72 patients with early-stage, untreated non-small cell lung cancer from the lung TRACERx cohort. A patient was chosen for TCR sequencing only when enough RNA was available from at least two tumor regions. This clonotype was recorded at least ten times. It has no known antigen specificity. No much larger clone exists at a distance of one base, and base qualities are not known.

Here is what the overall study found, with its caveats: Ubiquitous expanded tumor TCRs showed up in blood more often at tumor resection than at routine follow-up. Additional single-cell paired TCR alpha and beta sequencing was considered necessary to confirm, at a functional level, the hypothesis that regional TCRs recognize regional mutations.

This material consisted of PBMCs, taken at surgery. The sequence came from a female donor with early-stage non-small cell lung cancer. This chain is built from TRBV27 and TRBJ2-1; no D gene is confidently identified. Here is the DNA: TGTGCCAGCAGTTTTATGAACAATGAGCAGTTCTTC. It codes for CASSFMNNEQFF.